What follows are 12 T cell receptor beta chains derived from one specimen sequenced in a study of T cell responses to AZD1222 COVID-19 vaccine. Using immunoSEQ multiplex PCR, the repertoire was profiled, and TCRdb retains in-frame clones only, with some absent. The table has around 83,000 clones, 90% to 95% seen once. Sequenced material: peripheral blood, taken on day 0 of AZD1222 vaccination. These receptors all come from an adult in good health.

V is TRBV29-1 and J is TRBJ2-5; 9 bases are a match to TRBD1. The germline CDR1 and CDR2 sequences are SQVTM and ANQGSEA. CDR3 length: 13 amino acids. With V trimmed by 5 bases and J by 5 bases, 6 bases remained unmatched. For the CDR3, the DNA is TGCAGCGTTTGGGACAGGGCGAGGGAGACCCAGTACTTC. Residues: CSVWDRARETQYF.

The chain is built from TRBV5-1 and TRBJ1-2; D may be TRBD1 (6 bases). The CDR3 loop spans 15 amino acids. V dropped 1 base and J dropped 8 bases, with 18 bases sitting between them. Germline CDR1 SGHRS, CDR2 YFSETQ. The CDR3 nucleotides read TGCGCCAGCAGCTTGCAGTCGGGGTCCGGGGGCGGCTACACCTTC. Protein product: CASSLQSGSGGGYTF.

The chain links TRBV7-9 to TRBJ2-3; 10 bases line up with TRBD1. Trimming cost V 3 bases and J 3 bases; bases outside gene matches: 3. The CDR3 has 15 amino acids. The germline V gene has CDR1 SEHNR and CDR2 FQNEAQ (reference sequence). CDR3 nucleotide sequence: TGTGCCAGCAGCTTTAGACAGGGGGCGACAGATACGCAGTATTTT. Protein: CASSFRQGATDTQYF.

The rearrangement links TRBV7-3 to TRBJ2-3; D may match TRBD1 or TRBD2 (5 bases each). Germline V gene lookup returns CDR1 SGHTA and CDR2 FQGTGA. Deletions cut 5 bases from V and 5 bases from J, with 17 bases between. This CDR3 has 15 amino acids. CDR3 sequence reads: CASSGTALRGDTQYF. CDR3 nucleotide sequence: TGTGCCAGCAGCGGAACAGCTCTGAGGGGAGATACGCAGTATTTT.

CDR3 region: CASSPGQGAGGYTF. The CDR3 DNA follows: TGTGCCAGCAGTCCTGGACAGGGGGCGGGTGGCTACACCTTC. This chain connects TRBV28 to TRBJ1-2, with TRBD1 matching 11 bases. There are 14 residues in the CDR3. Germline-derived CDR1 and CDR2 are MDHEN and SYDVKM. J was trimmed by 7 bases and V by 5 bases; bases with no gene match: 6.

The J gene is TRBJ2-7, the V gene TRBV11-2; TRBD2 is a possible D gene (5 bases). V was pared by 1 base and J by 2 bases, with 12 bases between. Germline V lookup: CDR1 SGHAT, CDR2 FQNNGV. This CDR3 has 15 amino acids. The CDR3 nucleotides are TGTGCCAGCAGCTTAGGAAGGGCCGGGGCCTACGAGCAGTACTTC. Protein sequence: CASSLGRAGAYEQYF. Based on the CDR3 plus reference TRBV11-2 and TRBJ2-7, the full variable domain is EAGVAQSPRYKIIEKRQSVAFWCNPISGHATLYWYQQILGQGPKLLIQFQNNGVVDDSQLPKDRFSAERLKGVDSTLKIQPAKLEDSAVYLCASSLGRAGAYEQYFGPGTRLTVT.

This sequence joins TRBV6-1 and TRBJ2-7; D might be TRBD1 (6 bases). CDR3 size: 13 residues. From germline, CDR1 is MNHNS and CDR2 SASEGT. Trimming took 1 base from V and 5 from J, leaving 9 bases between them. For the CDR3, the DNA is TGTGCCAGCAGTGAAGGTCGACAGGACGAGCAGTACTTC. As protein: CASSEGRQDEQYF.

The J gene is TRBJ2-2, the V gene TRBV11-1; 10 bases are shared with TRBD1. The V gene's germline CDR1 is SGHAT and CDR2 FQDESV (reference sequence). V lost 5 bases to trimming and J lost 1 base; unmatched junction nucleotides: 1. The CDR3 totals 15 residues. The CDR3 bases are TGTGCCAGCAGCCGGGACAGGGGGAACACCGGGGAGCTGTTTTTT. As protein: CASSRDRGNTGELFF. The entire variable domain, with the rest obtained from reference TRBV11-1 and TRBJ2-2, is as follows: EAEVAQSPRYKITEKSQAVAFWCDPISGHATLYWYRQILGQGPELLVQFQDESVVDDSQLPKDRFSAERLKGVDSTLKIQPAELGDSAMYLCASSRDRGNTGELFFGEGSRLTVL.

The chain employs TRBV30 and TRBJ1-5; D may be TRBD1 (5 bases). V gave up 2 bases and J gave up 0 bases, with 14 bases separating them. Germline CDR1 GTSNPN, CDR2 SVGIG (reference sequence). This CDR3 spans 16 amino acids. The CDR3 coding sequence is TGTGCCTGGAGTAAGGCCGGGACCGGTAGCAATCAGCCCCAGCATTTT. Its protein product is CAWSKAGTGSNQPQHF.

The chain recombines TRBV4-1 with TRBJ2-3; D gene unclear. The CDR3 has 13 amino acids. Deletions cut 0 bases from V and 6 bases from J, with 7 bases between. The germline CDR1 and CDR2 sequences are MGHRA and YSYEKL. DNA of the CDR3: TGCGCCAGCAGCCAAGACCACCGGGATACGCAGTATTTT. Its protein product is CASSQDHRDTQYF.

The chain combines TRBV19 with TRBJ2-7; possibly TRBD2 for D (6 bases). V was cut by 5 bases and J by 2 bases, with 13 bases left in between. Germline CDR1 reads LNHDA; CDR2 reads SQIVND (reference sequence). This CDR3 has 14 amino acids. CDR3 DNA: TGTGCCAGTAGTCTTGGGACTCCTGCCTACGAGCAGTACTTC. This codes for CASSLGTPAYEQYF.

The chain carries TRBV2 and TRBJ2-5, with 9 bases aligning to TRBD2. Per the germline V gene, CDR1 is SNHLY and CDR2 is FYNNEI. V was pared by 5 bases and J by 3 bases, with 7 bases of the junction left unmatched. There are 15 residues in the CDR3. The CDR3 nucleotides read TGTGCCAGCAGTCCAGTAGCGGGAGCAGAAGAGACCCAGTACTTC. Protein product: CASSPVAGAEETQYF.